The sequence of this T cell receptor (beta chain) was determined in a study of blood T cell repertoires in COVID-19. Germline CDR1 and CDR2: LNHDA and SQIVND (reference sequence). The CDR3 runs to 15 residues. V was trimmed by 6 bases and J by 2 bases, leaving 16 bases between them. Profiled with immunoSEQ multiplex PCR; TCRdb holds only in-frame clones, not every one. Counted here are about 310,000 clones, 80% to 90% occurring once; the ten biggest clones make up 1%. The TCR sequence derives from a man aged 50 to 59 with active or convalescent COVID-19. V usage is TRBV19 and J usage is TRBJ1-1; D gene unclear. The sample was peripheral blood. CDR3 DNA sequence: TGTGCCAGTAGCCCCCAGCGCGGAATAAACACTGAAGCTTTCTTT. Its protein product is CASSPQRGINTEAFF. Supplemented by reference TRBV19 and TRBJ1-1, the full variable domain reads DGGITQSPKYLFRKEGQNVTLSCEQNLNHDAMYWYRQDPGQGLRLIYYSQIVNDFQKGDIAEGYSVSREKKESFPLTVTSAQKNPTAFYLCASSPQRGINTEAFFGQGTRLTVV.